The 2 T cell receptor beta chains below were found in one sample sequenced in a study of blood T cell repertoires in COVID-19. This table comes from immunoSEQ multiplex PCR, and its TCRdb copy is limited to in-frame clones, with some not included. This sample yields hundreds of thousands of clones, of which around 87% are seen a single time; 1.3% belongs to the top ten. The sequenced material came from peripheral blood. These receptors all come from a man aged 65 to 85 with acute or convalescent COVID-19.

V and J are TRBV5-1 and TRBJ2-5, with D hard to call. The V gene lost 1 base and the J gene lost 2 bases, with 9 bases spanning the gap. This CDR3 has 14 amino acids. Germline loops: CDR1 SGHRS, CDR2 YFSETQ. The CDR3 sequence: CASSLMSLQETQYF. The DNA of the CDR3 is TGCGCCAGCAGCTTGATGTCCCTGCAAGAGACCCAGTACTTC.

The chain carries TRBV3-1 (or the pseudogene TRBV3-2) and TRBJ2-7, with D unclear. The CDR3 extends over 12 amino acids. Germline CDR1 reads LGHDT; CDR2 reads YNNKEL (reference sequence). V gave up 5 bases and J gave up 1 base, with 6 bases separating them. In nucleotides, the CDR3 is TGTGCCAGCAGCTTCTCTTCCTACGAGCAGTACTTC. As protein: CASSFSSYEQYF.